The rows below give T cell receptor beta chains drawn from one sample of a study of blood T cell repertoires in COVID-19. Some clones are missing from TCRdb's copy, which holds only in-frame ones; the method was immunoSEQ multiplex PCR. The sample carries some 83,000 clones, 87% recorded once. Sequencing input: peripheral blood. The receptors come from a woman aged 80 or over with active or convalescent COVID-19. Each CDR3 is given without its conserved first and last residue. Size values are once, few and many counts, or a class for expanded clones, and some rows have none.

V,size,J,CDR3
TRBV5-1,once,TRBJ1-6,ASRGTDNSPLH
TRBV27,-,TRBJ2-1,ASSLSGLGGRYEQF
TRBV30,-,TRBJ1-6,AWRWTGVPSHNSPLH
TRBV6-5,-,TRBJ2-1,ASRKRVQGEQF
TRBV7-3,-,TRBJ2-1,ASSRTGSSYNEQF
TRBV4-3,-,TRBJ2-1,ASSQEGGVNEQF
TRBV30,-,TRBJ2-5,AWSLGVGETQY
TRBV6-2/TRBV6-3,-,TRBJ2-1,ASSWGSGVNEQF
TRBV30,-,TRBJ2-7,AWSAGLGSYEQY
TRBV28,few,TRBJ2-7,ASSLTAGTSYGY
TRBV10-1,-,TRBJ2-2,ASSVGDTGELF
TRBV2,-,TRBJ1-5,ASEGTKIAEPQH
TRBV3-1/TRBV3-2,-,TRBJ1-6,ASSQGTPNSPLH
TRBV9,-,TRBJ2-3,ASSATSGGYTDTQY
TRBV7-2,-,TRBJ1-5,ASSVQGDQPQH
TRBV28,once,TRBJ1-2,ASTLLEGGYT
TRBV28,-,TRBJ2-2,ASSATQGATGELF
TRBV28,-,TRBJ2-1,ASSLGLAGGLNEQF
TRBV7-3,-,TRBJ2-3,ASSLTGQGADTQY
TRBV5-5,-,TRBJ1-2,ASSLGQGLDYGYT
TRBV2,-,TRBJ2-1,ASSEEGRGQNEQF
TRBV19,-,TRBJ1-6,ASSIRGLNSPLH